Listed below are T cell receptor beta chains from one sample, sequenced in a study of blood T cell repertoires in COVID-19. Sequencing was performed with immunoSEQ multiplex PCR; in TCRdb, only in-frame clones are kept and a portion is missing. Of around 25,000 clones listed, about 89% were seen once; the top ten hold 25%. Input material: peripheral blood. These receptors all come from a human donor with active COVID-19. The donor label of this sample is uncertain. The CDR3 runs from the conserved cysteine through the conserved F or W. The order of the fields is V gene, J gene, D gene, clone size, CDR3 protein, CDR3 DNA. The D gene is left open where the match is weak. Some rows mark clone size as missing; the rest say once, few, many or name a class of expanded clone.

>TRBV5-1|TRBJ2-3|TRBD2|.
CASRTSGGASDTQYF
TGCGCCAGCAGAACTAGCGGGGGGGCCTCAGATACGCAGTATTTT
>TRBV2|TRBJ2-5|TRBD2|.
CASAGTSTQETQYF
TGTGCCAGCGCTGGGACTAGCACCCAAGAGACCCAGTACTTC
>TRBV3-1/TRBV3-2|TRBJ2-3|.|.
CASSLGGISTDAQYF
TGTGCCAGCAGCCTGGGCGGGATTAGCACAGATGCGCAGTATTTT
>TRBV11-2|TRBJ2-1|.|.
CASSWLRGSGSLNEQFF
TGTGCCAGCAGCTGGTTACGCGGGTCTGGGTCCTTAAATGAGCAGTTCTTC
>TRBV5-1|TRBJ2-3|TRBD2|.
CASSLAGTRQDTQYF
TGCGCCAGCAGCTTGGCTGGGACTAGACAAGATACGCAGTATTTT
>TRBV7-2|TRBJ2-3|TRBD2|once
CASSSSGRTDTQYF
TGTGCCAGCAGCTCTAGCGGGAGGACAGATACGCAGTATTTT
>TRBV10-3|TRBJ1-4|.|.
CAISGTSENEKLFF
TGTGCCATCAGCGGGACATCCGAAAATGAAAAACTGTTTTTT
>TRBV4-1|TRBJ2-7|.|.
CASSQDRDFVSYEQYF
TGCGCCAGCAGCCAAGACCGGGACTTCGTCTCCTACGAGCAGTACTTC
>TRBV24-1|TRBJ2-7|TRBD1|few
CATTRDRVPGYEQYF
TGTGCCACCACAAGAGACAGGGTTCCTGGCTACGAGCAGTACTTC
>TRBV11-2|TRBJ2-3|TRBD2|.
CASSYSGSSTDTQYF
TGTGCCAGCAGCTATAGCGGGAGTAGCACAGATACGCAGTATTTT
>TRBV6-5|TRBJ1-2|TRBD1|few
CASREAGGANYGYTF
TGTGCCAGCAGGGAGGCAGGGGGAGCTAACTATGGCTACACCTTC
>TRBV9|TRBJ2-3|TRBD2|.
CASKSGGANTDTQYF
TGTGCCAGCAAGAGCGGGGGGGCCAACACAGATACGCAGTATTTT
>TRBV28|TRBJ1-2|.|.
CASSLQGFGYGYTF
TGTGCCAGCAGCCTACAGGGCTTTGGCTATGGCTACACCTTC
>TRBV19|TRBJ2-3|.|.
CASSTDSSTDTQYF
TGTGCCAGTAGTACGGACAGTAGCACAGATACGCAGTATTTT
>TRBV7-3|TRBJ1-2|.|.
CASSLTGQLTGYTF
TGTGCCAGCAGCTTAACGGGACAACTCACTGGCTACACCTTC
>TRBV6-5|TRBJ1-5|.|.
CASRGGMSNQPQHF
TGTGCCAGCCGGGGGGGGATGAGCAATCAGCCCCAGCATTTT
>TRBV5-1|TRBJ1-1|.|.
CASSLVGGKNTEAFF
TGCGCCAGCAGCTTGGTGGGGGGGAAGAACACTGAAGCTTTCTTT
>TRBV10-1|TRBJ2-1|TRBD1|.
CASSDRGTGNEQFF
TGCGCCAGCAGTGACAGGGGGACGGGGAATGAGCAGTTCTTC
>TRBV27|TRBJ2-7|TRBD2|.
CASSPLAGQAYEQYF
TGTGCCAGCAGTCCCTTAGCGGGACAAGCCTACGAGCAGTACTTC
>TRBV6-6|TRBJ2-7|.|.
CASSYSQGTYEQYF
TGTGCCAGCAGTTACTCGCAGGGGACCTACGAGCAGTACTTC
>TRBV9|TRBJ1-2|TRBD1|.
CASSSGGTGNYGYTF
TGTGCCAGCAGCTCAGGAGGGACAGGGAACTATGGCTACACCTTC
>TRBV3-1/TRBV3-2|TRBJ2-1|.|.
CASSHHGGSYNEQFF
TGTGCCAGCAGCCACCACGGGGGTTCCTACAATGAGCAGTTCTTC
>TRBV10-1|TRBJ1-2|.|.
CASSIDRLYGYTF
TGCGCCAGCTCGATAGACAGACTTTATGGCTACACCTTC
>TRBV6-5|TRBJ2-7|.|.
CASSYGRGAYEQYF
TGTGCCAGCAGTTACGGACGGGGAGCCTACGAGCAGTACTTC
>TRBV9|TRBJ1-1|.|.
CASSVGGGEGTEAFF
TGTGCCAGCAGCGTAGGTGGAGGGGAAGGCACTGAAGCTTTCTTT
>TRBV7-3|TRBJ1-1|TRBD1|.
CASSLLGTDTEAFF
TGTGCCAGCAGCTTGCTCGGGACAGACACTGAAGCTTTCTTT
>TRBV9|TRBJ2-7|.|.
CASSLQEAGPYEQYF
TGTGCCAGCAGCCTCCAGGAGGCAGGTCCCTACGAGCAGTACTTC
>TRBV7-9|TRBJ2-5|TRBD1|.
CASFKSQGAGETQYF
TGTGCCAGCTTTAAGAGCCAGGGGGCGGGGGAGACCCAGTACTTC